This T cell receptor beta chain was profiled in a study of CD8 T cells in Susac syndrome. The sequenced target, TCR beta, came from blood CD8+ and CD4+ T cells. Healthy donors served as the controls. They were matched for age and sex. Random hexamers served to reverse transcribe roughly 0.45 to 1 ug RNA. TCRdb ran MiXCR on the immunoSEQ multiplex PCR reads and lists one entry per CDR3 protein. The sample lists about 200,000 distinct CDR3 sequences, 85% to 95% seen once, with 0.1% in the top ten. Germline assignment: CDR1 MNHEY and CDR2 SVGEGT. Trimming removed 10 bases at V and 5 bases at J, with 9 bases between. This CDR3 spans 11 amino acids.

The material sequenced was CD4+ T cells from PBMCs. The TCR comes from a human donor in good health. The chain joins TRBV6-2 or TRBV6-3 to TRBJ2-1; no firm D call. CDR3 region: CATYLHNEQFF. CDR3 DNA sequence: TGTGCCACCTACCTACACAATGAGCAGTTCTTC.